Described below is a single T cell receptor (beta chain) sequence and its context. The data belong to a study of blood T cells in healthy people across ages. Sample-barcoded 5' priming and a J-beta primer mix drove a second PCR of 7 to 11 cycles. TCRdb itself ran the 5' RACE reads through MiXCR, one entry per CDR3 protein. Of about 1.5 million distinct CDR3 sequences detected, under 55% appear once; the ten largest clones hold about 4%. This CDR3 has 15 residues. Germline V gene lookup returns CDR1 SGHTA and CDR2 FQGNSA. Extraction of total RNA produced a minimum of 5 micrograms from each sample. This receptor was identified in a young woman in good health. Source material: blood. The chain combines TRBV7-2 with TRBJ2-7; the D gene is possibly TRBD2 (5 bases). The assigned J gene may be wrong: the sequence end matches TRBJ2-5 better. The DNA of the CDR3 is TGTGCCAGCAGCTTAGATCCTAGCTCGGGGGAGACCCAGTACTTC. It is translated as CASSLDPSSGETQYF.